A selection of T cell receptor beta chains follows, all from one sample in a study of cytomegalovirus exposure and HLA in healthy donors. The protocol was immunoSEQ multiplex PCR, while the TCRdb copy is restricted to in-frame clones and leaves out a portion. The sample yields fewer than 250,000 clones, less than 85% seen once. Material for sequencing was PBMCs. The receptors come from a man younger than 35 in good health and CMV-seronegative. Both conserved end residues are part of each CDR3. Each record gives: V gene, CDR3 protein.

V: TRBV5-8; CDR3: CASSRFEETQYF
V: TRBV27; CDR3: CASSLGTGINEKLFF
V: TRBV30; CDR3: CAWSTGATYEQYF
V: TRBV5-5; CDR3: CASSQRQGINEKLFF
V: TRBV29-1; CDR3: CSAPSRTGFDTEAFF
V: TRBV27; CDR3: CASSLGGNEQFF
V: TRBV30; CDR3: CARSGGGRSRNEQFF
V: TRBV2; CDR3: CASWLRYEQYF
V: TRBV7-9; CDR3: CASSLATGVTSNEQFF
V: TRBV7-9; CDR3: CASSRVGGEETQYF
V: TRBV5-1; CDR3: CASSRLAGADGELFF
V: TRBV9; CDR3: CASSPSGSYNEQFF
V: TRBV5-5; CDR3: CASSPLGLAGVETQYF
V: TRBV7-6; CDR3: CASSGGTSGRDDTQYF
V: TRBV9; CDR3: CASSVLAGIYNEQFF
V: TRBV5-4; CDR3: CASSLDPQGTTYEQYF
V: TRBV4-1; CDR3: CASSQDSGTSAYEQYF
V: TRBV5-8; CDR3: CASSLVVADYSYEQYF
V: TRBV7-2; CDR3: CASSPPVSTDTQYF
V: TRBV28; CDR3: CASSIGLAGYSDTQYF
V: TRBV7-9; CDR3: CASSWQGDGYTF
V: TRBV7-8; CDR3: CASPGPMNTEAFF
V: TRBV5-1; CDR3: CASSGDSGKRTNEQFF
V: TRBV5-1; CDR3: CASSLDSGHLTGELFF
V: TRBV5-4; CDR3: CASSPDTYGYTF
V: TRBV6-1; CDR3: CASSEAWTGVGYTF
V: TRBV27; CDR3: CASSFGTGAYEQYF
V: TRBV5-1; CDR3: CASSWGRSYGYTF
V: TRBV5-1; CDR3: CASSSGGGWNEQFF
V: TRBV7-7; CDR3: CASSFSGVETQYF
V: TRBV7-9; CDR3: CASSPGHLSTDTQYF
V: TRBV6-5; CDR3: CASSYSVGASFYGYTF
V: TRBV7-9; CDR3: CSSSIWTSGTPYEQYF
V: TRBV5-6; CDR3: CASRQTGVVTNEKLFF
V: TRBV7-9; CDR3: CASSLFPGQGAWSEQFF
V: TRBV5-6; CDR3: CASSLEGGPGANVLTF
V: TRBV6-6; CDR3: CASSSVTGGITEAFF
V: TRBV5-1; CDR3: CASSTSQETQYF
V: TRBV5-6; CDR3: CASSLQGAQGNTEAFF
V: TRBV4-2; CDR3: CASSPLAGEYEQYF
V: TRBV10-1; CDR3: CASSEGAHFTDTQYF
V: TRBV28; CDR3: CATERQGSYGYTF
V: TRBV19; CDR3: CASSTGQGATGELFF
V: TRBV15; CDR3: CATSGLYETQYF
V: TRBV7-9; CDR3: CASSWGQGVDNEQFF